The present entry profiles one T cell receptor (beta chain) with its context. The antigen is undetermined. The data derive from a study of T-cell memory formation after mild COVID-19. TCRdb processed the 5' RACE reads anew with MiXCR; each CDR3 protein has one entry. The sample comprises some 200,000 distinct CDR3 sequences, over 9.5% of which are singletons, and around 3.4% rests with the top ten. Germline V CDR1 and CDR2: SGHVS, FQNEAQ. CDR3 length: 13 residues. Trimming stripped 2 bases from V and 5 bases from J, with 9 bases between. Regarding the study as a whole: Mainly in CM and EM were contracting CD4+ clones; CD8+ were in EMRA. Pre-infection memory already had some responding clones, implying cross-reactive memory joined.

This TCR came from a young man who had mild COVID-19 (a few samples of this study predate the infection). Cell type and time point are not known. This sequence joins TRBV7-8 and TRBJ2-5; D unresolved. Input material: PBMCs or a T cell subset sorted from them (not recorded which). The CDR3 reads CASSLQIGETQYF. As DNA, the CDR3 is TGTGCCAGCAGCTTACAAATCGGGGAGACCCAGTACTTC. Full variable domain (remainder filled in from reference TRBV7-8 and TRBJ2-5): GAGVSQSPRYKVAKRGQDVALRCDPISGHVSLFWYQQALGQGPEFLTYFQNEAQLDKSGLPSDRFFAERPEGSVSTLKIQRTQQEDSAVYLCASSLQIGETQYFGPGTRLLVL.